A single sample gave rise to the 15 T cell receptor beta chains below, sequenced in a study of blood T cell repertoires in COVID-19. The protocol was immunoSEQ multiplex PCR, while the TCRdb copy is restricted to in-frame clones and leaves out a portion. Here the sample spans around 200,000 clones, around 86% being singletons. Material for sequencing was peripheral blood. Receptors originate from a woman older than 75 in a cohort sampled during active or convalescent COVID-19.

CDR3 in amino acids: CASSDILNLPYGYTF. The CDR3 nucleotides are TGTGCCAGCAGCGACATCCTAAACCTTCCCTATGGCTACACCTTC. The chain joins TRBV27 to TRBJ1-2, with unresolved D. The V and J ends lost 6 bases and 4 bases respectively, with 18 bases between them. CDR3 length: 15 amino acids. CDR1 is MNHEY, CDR2 SMNVEV, per germline (reference sequence).

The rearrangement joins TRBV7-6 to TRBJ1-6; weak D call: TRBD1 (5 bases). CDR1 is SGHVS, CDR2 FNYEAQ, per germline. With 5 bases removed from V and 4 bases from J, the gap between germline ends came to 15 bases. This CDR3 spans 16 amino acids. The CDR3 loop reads CASSLGRQRYNSPLHF. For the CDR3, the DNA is TGTGCCAGCAGCCTAGGGCGACAGAGATATAATTCACCCCTCCACTTT.

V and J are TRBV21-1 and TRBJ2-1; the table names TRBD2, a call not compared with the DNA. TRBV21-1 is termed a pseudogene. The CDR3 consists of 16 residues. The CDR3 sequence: CASSPNGAGGVNEQFF. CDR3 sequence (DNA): TGTGCCAGCAGCCCAAACGGAGCGGGAGGGGTCAATGAGCAGTTCTTC.

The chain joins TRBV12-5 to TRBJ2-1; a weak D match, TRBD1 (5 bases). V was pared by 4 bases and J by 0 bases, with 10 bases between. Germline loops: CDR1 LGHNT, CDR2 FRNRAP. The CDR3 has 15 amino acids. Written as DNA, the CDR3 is TGTGCTAGTGGTTGGGGCCTTAGCTCCTACAATGAGCAGTTCTTC. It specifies CASGWGLSSYNEQFF.

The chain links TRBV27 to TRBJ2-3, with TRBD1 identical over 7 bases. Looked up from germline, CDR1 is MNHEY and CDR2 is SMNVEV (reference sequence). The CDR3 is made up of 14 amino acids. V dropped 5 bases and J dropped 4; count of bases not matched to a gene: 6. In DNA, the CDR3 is TGTGCCAGCAGTACAAGACAGGGACCAGATACGCAGTATTTT. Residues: CASSTRQGPDTQYF.

The CDR3 protein is CASRGLNTEAFF. The CDR3 DNA follows: TGTGCCTCCAGGGGGTTGAACACTGAAGCTTTCTTT. The rearrangement joins TRBV12-3 or TRBV12-4 to TRBJ1-1, with 7 bases lining up with TRBD1. The J segment lost 0 bases and the V segment lost 11 bases, leaving 3 bases of the junction unmatched. The CDR3 length is 12 residues.

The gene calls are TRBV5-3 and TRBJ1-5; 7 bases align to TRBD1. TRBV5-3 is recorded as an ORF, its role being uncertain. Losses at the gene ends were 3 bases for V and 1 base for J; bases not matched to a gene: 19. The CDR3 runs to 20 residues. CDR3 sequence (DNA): TGTGCCAGAAGCTCCACGGGCATTACAGGGGTTCTCGGGAGCAATCAGCCCCAGCATTTT. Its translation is CARSSTGITGVLGSNQPQHF.

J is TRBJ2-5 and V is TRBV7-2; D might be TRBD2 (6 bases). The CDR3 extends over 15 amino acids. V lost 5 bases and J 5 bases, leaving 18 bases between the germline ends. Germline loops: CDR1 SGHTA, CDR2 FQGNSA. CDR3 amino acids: CASSPPSLARETQYF. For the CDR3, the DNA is TGTGCCAGCAGCCCCCCATCCCTAGCGCGGGAGACCCAGTACTTC.

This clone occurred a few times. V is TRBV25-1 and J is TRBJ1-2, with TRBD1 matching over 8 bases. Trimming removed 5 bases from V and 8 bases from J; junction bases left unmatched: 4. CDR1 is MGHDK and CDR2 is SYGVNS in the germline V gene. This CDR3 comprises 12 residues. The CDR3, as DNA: TGTGCCAGCAGTCCAGACAGGGGCGGCTACACCTTC. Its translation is CASSPDRGGYTF.

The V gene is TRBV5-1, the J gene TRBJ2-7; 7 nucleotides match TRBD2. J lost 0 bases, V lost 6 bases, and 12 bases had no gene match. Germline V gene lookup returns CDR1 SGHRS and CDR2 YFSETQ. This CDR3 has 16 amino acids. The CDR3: CASTCFLGLPSYEQYV. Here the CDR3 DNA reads TGCGCCAGCACCTGTTTCCTGGGACTACCCTCCTACGAGCAGTACGTC.

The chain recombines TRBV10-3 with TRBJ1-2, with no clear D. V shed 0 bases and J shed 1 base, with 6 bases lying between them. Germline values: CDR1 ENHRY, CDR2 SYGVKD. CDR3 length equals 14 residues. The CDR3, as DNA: TGTGCCATCAGTGAGTCCGGGATTAACTATGGCTACACCTTC. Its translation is CAISESGINYGYTF.

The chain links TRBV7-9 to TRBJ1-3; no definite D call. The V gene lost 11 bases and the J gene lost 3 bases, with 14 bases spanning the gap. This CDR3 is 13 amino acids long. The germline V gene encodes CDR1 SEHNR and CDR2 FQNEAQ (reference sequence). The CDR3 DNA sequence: TGTGCCGCACGCGGAGGGAATGGAAACACCATATATTTT. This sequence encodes CAARGGNGNTIYF.

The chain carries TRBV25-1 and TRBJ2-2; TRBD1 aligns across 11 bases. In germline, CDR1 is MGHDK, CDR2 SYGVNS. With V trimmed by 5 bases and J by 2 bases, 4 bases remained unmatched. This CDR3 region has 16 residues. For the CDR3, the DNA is TGTGCCAGCAGTCTCGGACAGGGGGCCAACACCGGGGAGCTGTTTTTT. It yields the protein CASSLGQGANTGELFF.

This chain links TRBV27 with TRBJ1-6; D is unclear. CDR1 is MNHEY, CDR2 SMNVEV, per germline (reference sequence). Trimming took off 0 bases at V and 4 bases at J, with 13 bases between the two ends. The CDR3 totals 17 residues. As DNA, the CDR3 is TGTGCCAGCAGTTTATCTACAGAACCGTCTTATAATTCACCCCTCCACTTT. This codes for CASSLSTEPSYNSPLHF.

CDR3 bases: TGTGCCAGCAGCTCCAAAGCTGGTTCCACCTTTTACGAGCAGTACTTC. It codes for CASSSKAGSTFYEQYF. This sequence joins TRBV11-2 and TRBJ2-7; D is unclear. The V end was cut by 4 bases, the J end by 4 bases, with 20 bases between. The length of the CDR3 is 16 residues. The V gene's germline CDR1 is SGHAT and CDR2 FQNNGV.